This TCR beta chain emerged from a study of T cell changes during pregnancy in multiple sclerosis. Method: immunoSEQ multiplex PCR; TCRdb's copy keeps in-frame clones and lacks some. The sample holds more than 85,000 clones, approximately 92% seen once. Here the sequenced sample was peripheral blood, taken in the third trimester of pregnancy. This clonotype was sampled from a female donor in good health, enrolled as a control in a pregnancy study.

CDR3 loop: CASGQHRVSDTEAFF. The CDR3 DNA sequence: TGTGCCAGCGGACAGCACAGGGTTTCGGACACTGAAGCTTTCTTT. The chain recombines TRBV6-5 with TRBJ1-1; maybe TRBD1 (6 bases). The germline V gene has CDR1 MNHEY and CDR2 SVGAGI. This CDR3 is 15 amino acids long. Between the trimmed V and J ends, which lost 8 bases and 3 bases, there was a span of 19 bases.